This T cell receptor beta chain originates from a study of blood T cells in healthy people across ages (dated by TCRdb to about 2015). The study in broad terms: In model experiments, roughly one uniquely barcoded TCR beta cDNA molecule per two T cells was captured by template switching. The donors were divided into four age groups: young (average approximately 17 years), middle-aged (around 37), aged (approximately 59) and long-lived (about 80). Donors of different ages were randomly distributed across sequencing lanes to avoid experimental bias. Two additional independent replicas of 1 million unique cDNA reads from the same blood draw were analyzed for two donors (one aged 18 to 30 and one aged 80 or older). Using deep sequencing normalized with unique cDNA molecular identifiers, the study measured how TCR beta repertoire diversity changes with age.

The donors were 40 or so Caucasian individuals from Russia, aged roughly 6 to 100 years, who were systemically healthy. Each donor gave around 9.5 milliliters of peripheral blood, collected into EDTA-treated Vacutainer tubes. Ficoll-Paque density-gradient centrifugation was used to isolate PBMCs, with at least 7 million obtained per sample. Total RNA, at least 6 micrograms per sample, was extracted from PBMCs with Trizol reagent. For every donor, flow cytometry on a PBMC aliquot measured the percentage of naive CD45RAhigh/CD27high T cells. To prepare the library, 5' RACE was applied. The reads were generated on an Illumina HiSeq 2500. A second PCR of roughly 7 to 12 cycles was run with a J-beta primer mix and a sample-barcoded 5' primer. A template-switch 5' adaptor carrying 12 random nucleotides introduced a unique molecular identifier onto each TCR beta cDNA molecule. Each sample yielded at least 3 million CDR3-containing paired-end reads. The Mint cDNA synthesis kit, primed by a TRBC-specific oligonucleotide, was used to synthesize first-strand cDNA from all RNA. After uracil-DNA glycosylase treatment, a first 18-cycle PCR used universal primers M1SS and BC2_uni_R on all cDNA. Processing in the source paper ran as follows. For normalization, 1 million high-quality reads, each with a distinct molecular identifier, were randomly selected from each sample. Reads with shared molecular identifiers were discarded instead of being binned into consensus sequences. MiTCR, set to a Q25 quality threshold and the strictest error-elimination algorithm, was used for CDR3 identification, clonotype clustering and error correction. A nonparametric unseen species model with Euler transformation was used to estimate lower-bound total TCR beta diversity. The public reads were reanalyzed by TCRdb: fastp trimming at Q25, MiXCR alignment, in-frame beta chains only. Identical CDR3 proteins give one entry, which carries the most common genes and DNA. The authors' filters were not applied to this entry. The sample table shows approximately 1,000,000 distinct CDR3 sequences, and over 35% are seen once. The ten largest clones add up to around 18% of the sample.

General findings and caveats noted by the study authors: Compared with the aged group, the long-lived group had more naive CD4+ T cells, fewer expanded clones and increased TCR diversity, suggesting age selection. Observed TCR beta diversity per million T cells fell roughly linearly with age, and a significant reduction was already apparent by age approximately 41. Estimates of total diversity from one million sequenced T cells were regarded as lower bounds and underestimates. Because donor CMV infection status was unknown, age-related changes in expanded clonotypes were potentially confounded. Because profiling used bulk unsorted PBMCs, naive and antigen-experienced compartments could not be compared conclusively. There was a strong correlation between observed TCR beta diversity and the percentage of naive T cells measured by flow cytometry.

In the germline V gene (reference sequence), CDR1 corresponds to SSHAT and CDR2 to FNYEAQ. The germline V end is reduced by 11 bases and the J end by 7 bases; junction bases left unmatched: 9. Counted from cysteine to phenylalanine, this CDR3 has 15 amino acids. Only CDR3 DNA remains: 45 bases, in frame from the first base. Of note for this clonotype: Its antigen is currently not known. No much larger clone exists at a distance of one base, and base qualities are not known.

The sequence came from an older woman in good health. Specimen: blood. The rearranged chain carries TRBV7-7 and TRBJ2-2; TRBD2 fits 14 bases in the junction. The DNA sequence follows: TGTGCCGGGGGACTAGCGGGAGCCGGAGGCGGGGAGCTGTTTTTT. Its coded protein is CAGGLAGAGGGELFF.